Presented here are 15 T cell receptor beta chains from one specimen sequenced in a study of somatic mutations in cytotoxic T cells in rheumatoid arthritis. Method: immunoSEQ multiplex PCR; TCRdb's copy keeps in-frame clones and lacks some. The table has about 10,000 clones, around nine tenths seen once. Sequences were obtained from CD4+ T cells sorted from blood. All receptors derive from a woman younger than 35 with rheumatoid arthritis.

The CDR3 region has the DNA TGTGCCAGCAGCTTAAGAGCCGACACTGAAGCTTTCTTT. Translation gives CASSLRADTEAFF. The rearrangement uses TRBV7-9 and TRBJ1-1, with D unclear. This CDR3 has 13 amino acids. V was clipped by 2 bases and J by 3 bases, with 7 bases between them. The germline gives CDR1 SEHNR, CDR2 FQNEAQ (reference sequence).

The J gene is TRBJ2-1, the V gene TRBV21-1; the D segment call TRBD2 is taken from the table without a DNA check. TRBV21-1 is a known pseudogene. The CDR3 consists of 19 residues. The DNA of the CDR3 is TGTGCCAGCAGCAAAATAGAACTAGCGGCTGCCGCGGTCTACAATGAGCAGTTCTTC. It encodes CASSKIELAAAAVYNEQFF.

The DNA for the CDR3 is TGTGCCAGTAGTATTCAGGGGTCGGCCACCGGGGAGCTGTTTTTT. Residues: CASSIQGSATGELFF. The chain joins TRBV19 to TRBJ2-2, with D perhaps matching TRBD1 (6 bases). This CDR3 is built from 15 residues. CDR1 and CDR2 from the germline V gene are LNHDA and SQIVND (reference sequence). Trimming took off 3 bases at V and 4 bases at J, with 12 bases between the two ends.

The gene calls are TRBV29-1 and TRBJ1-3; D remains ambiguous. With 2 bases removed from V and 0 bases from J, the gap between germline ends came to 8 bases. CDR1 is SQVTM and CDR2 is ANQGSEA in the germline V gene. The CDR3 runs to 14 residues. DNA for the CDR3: TGCAGCGTTGAATCCGGGTTCTCTGGAAACACCATATATTTT. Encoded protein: CSVESGFSGNTIYF.

CDR3 DNA sequence: TGCGCCAGCAGCCCCGGACTAGCGGGGAACACCGGGGAGCTGTTTTTT. Translating it yields CASSPGLAGNTGELFF. The rearrangement links TRBV4-3 to TRBJ2-2; 11 bases agree with TRBD2. Germline-derived CDR1 and CDR2 are LGHNA and YSLEER. This CDR3 is built from 16 residues. Unmatched junction bases numbered 2, after V lost 4 bases and J lost 1 base.

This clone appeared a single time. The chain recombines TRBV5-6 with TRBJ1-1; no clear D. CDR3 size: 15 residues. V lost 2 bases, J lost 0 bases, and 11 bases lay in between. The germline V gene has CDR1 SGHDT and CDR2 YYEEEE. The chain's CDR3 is CASSLPGGMNTEAFF. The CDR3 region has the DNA TGTGCCAGCAGCTTACCAGGAGGCATGAACACTGAAGCTTTCTTT.

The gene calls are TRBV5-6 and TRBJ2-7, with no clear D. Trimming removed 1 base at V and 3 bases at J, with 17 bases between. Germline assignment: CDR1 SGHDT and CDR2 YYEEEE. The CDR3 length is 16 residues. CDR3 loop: CASSLRGSFTHYEQYF. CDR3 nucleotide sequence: TGTGCCAGCAGCTTGCGCGGCAGCTTCACACACTACGAGCAGTACTTC.

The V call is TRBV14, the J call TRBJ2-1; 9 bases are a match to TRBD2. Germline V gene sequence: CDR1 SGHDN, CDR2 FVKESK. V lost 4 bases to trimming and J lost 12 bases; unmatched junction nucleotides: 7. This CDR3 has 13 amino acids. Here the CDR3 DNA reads TGTGCCAGCAGCCTCCTGGGACTAGCACTGCAGTTCTTC. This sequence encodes CASSLLGLALQFF.

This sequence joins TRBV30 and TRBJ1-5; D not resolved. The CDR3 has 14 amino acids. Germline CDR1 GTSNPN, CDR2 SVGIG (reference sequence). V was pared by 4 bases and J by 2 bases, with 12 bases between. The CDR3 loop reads CAWNTAIGNQPQHF. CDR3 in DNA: TGTGCCTGGAACACAGCAATTGGCAATCAGCCCCAGCATTTT.

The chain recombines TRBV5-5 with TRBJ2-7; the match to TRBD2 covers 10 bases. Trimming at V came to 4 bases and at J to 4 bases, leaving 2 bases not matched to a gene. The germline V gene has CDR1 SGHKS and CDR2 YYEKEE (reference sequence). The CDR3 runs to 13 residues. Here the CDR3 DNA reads TGTGCCAGCAGCAGGACTAGCGGTTACGAGCAGTACTTC. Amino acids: CASSRTSGYEQYF. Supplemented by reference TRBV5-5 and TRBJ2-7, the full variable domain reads DAGVTQSPTHLIKTRGQQVTLRCSPISGHKSVSWYQQVLGQGPQFIFQYYEKEERGRGNFPDRFSARQFPNYSSELNVNALLLGDSALYLCASSRTSGYEQYFGPGTRLTVT.

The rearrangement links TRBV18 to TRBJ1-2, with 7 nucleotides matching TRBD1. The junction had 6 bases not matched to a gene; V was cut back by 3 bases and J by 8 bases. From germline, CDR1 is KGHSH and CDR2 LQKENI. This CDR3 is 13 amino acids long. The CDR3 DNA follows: TGTGCCAGCTCACCGGACAGGAACTTCGGCTACACCTTC. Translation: CASSPDRNFGYTF. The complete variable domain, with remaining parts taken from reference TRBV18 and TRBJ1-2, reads NAGVMQNPRHLVRRRGQEARLRCSPMKGHSHVYWYRQLPEEGLKFMVYLQKENIIDESGMPKERFSAEFPKEGPSILRIQQVVRGDSAAYFCASSPDRNFGYTFGSGTRLTVV.

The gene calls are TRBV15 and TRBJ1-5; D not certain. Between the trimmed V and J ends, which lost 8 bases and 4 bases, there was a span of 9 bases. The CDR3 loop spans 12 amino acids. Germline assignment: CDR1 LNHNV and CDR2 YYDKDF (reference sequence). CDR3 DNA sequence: TGTGCCACCGGCAACTCGAATCAGCCCCAGCATTTT. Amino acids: CATGNSNQPQHF.

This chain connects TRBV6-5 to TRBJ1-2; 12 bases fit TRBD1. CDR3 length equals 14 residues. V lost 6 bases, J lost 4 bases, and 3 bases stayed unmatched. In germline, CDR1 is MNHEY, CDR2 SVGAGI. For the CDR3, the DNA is TGTGCCAGCAGCGGGACAGGGGGCGCCTATGGCTACACCTTC. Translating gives CASSGTGGAYGYTF.

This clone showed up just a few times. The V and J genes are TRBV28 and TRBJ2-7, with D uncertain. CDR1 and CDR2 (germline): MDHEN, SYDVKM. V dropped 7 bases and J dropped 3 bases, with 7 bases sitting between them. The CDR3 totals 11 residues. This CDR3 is CASTEDYEQYF. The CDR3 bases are TGTGCCAGCACAGAGGACTACGAGCAGTACTTC. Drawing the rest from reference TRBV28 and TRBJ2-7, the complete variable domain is DVKVTQSSRYLVKRTGEKVFLECVQDMDHENMFWYRQDPGLGLRLIYFSYDVKMKEKGDIPEGYSVSREKKERFSLILESASTNQTSMYLCASTEDYEQYFGPGTRLTVT.

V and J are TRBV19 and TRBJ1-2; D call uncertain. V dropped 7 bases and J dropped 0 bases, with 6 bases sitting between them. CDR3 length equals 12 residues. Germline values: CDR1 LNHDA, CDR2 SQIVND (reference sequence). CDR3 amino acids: CASNTANYGYTF. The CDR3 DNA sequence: TGTGCCAGTAATACGGCTAACTATGGCTACACCTTC.